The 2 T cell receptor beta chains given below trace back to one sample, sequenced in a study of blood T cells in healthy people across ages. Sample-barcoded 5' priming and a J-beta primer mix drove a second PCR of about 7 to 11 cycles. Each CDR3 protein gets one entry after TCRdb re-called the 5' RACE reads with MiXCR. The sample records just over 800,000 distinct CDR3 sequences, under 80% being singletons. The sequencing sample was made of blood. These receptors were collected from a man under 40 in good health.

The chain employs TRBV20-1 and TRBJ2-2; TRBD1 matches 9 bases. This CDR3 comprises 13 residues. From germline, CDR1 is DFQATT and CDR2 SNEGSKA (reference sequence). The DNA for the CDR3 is TGCGGATCGACAGGGGGGAACACCGGGGAGCTGTTTTTT. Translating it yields CGSTGGNTGELFF.

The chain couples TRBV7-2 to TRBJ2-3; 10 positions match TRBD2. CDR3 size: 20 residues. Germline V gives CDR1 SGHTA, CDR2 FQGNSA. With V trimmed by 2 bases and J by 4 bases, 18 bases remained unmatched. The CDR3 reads CASSLIGVLGLASDADTQYF. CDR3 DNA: TGTGCCAGCAGCTTAATAGGAGTGTTGGGACTAGCGTCCGATGCAGATACGCAGTATTTT.